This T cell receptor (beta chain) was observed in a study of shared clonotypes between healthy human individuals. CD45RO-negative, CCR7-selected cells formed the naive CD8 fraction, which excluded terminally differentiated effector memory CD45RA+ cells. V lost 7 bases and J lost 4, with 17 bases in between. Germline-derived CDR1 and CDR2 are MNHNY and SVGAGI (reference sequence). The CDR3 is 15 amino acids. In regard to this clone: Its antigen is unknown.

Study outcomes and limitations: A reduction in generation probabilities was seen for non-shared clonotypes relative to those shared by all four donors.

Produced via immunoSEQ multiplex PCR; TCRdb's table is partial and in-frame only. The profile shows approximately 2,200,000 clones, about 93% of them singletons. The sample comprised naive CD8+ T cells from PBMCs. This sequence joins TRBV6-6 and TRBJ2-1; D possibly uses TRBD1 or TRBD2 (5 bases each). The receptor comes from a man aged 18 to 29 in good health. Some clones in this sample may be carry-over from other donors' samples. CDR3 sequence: CASILGGEAYNEQFF. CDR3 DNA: TGTGCCAGCATCCTTGGGGGAGAGGCATACAATGAGCAGTTCTTC.